The clone carrying this T cell receptor beta chain was picked up one time. This sample stems from a study of blood T cell repertoires in COVID-19. The V and J ends lost 4 bases and 0 bases respectively, with 10 bases between them. Germline CDR1 LNHDA, CDR2 SQIVND (reference sequence). CDR3 length: 15 residues. Profiling relied on immunoSEQ multiplex PCR, and the TCRdb table lists in-frame clones only, not all of them. The sample consists of over 95,000 clones, roughly 91% of them appearing once. The chain recombines TRBV19 with TRBJ1-5; D perhaps matches TRBD1 (6 bases). The clonotype comes from a human donor with acute or convalescent COVID-19. The donor label of this sample is uncertain. Sequencing used peripheral blood. The CDR3 DNA reads as TGTGCCAGTAGTAAGGGGGAGTATAGCAATCAGCCCCAGCATTTT. Protein sequence: CASSKGEYSNQPQHF.